This T cell receptor beta chain was captured in a study of CD8 T cells in Susac syndrome. Points from the study as a whole: It was acknowledged by the study that relatively few individuals were included in its TCR sequencing and HLA analysis.

CD8+ and CD4+ T cells from blood underwent TCR beta sequencing. Reverse transcription of roughly 0.5 to 1 ug RNA was performed with random hexamers. immunoSEQ multiplex PCR amplified TCR beta CDR3 across 54 Vbeta, 13 Jbeta. TCRdb re-called the immunoSEQ multiplex PCR reads through MiXCR, storing one row per CDR3 protein. This sample yields approximately 140,000 distinct CDR3 sequences, of which 94% are seen a single time; over 0.25% belongs to the top ten. Germline values: CDR1 LNHDA, CDR2 SQIVND (reference sequence). V was shortened by 6 bases and J by 3 bases, with 12 bases between the two germline ends. The CDR3 is made up of 13 amino acids. In regard to this clonotype: The antigen remains undetermined.

Material: CD8+ T cells from PBMCs. This chain connects TRBV19 to TRBJ2-7; the D gene is possibly TRBD2 (5 bases). This clonotype was sampled from a human donor in good health. The CDR3: CASSPDGNYEQYF. The CDR3 region has the DNA TGTGCCAGTAGCCCCGACGGGAACTACGAGCAGTACTTC.